What follows are 16 T cell receptor beta chains derived from one specimen sequenced in a study of CD8+CD57+ T cells in acquired aplastic anemia. TCR beta VDJ and CDR3 were profiled, and genomic DNA was the template. MiXCR was run by TCRdb on the reads, yielding one entry per CDR3 protein. This sample has around 430,000 distinct CDR3 sequences, with approximately 33% found just once. CD8+CD57+ cell expansion had been shown by flow cytometry in patients chosen for sequencing. Sequenced material: sorted CD4+, CD8+, or CD8+CD57+ T cells (not recorded which) from PBMCs. These receptors all come from a human donor with aplastic anemia.

The chain combines TRBV20-1 with TRBJ2-1; 7 bases line up with TRBD1. Germline assignment: CDR1 DFQATT and CDR2 SNEGSKA (reference sequence). J gave up 5 bases and V 1 base, and 8 bases lay outside the gene matches. This CDR3 region has 15 residues. CDR3 region: CSARAGTAIDNEQFF. DNA of the CDR3: TGCAGTGCTAGAGCCGGGACAGCCATTGACAATGAGCAGTTCTTC.

This clonotype has a count of ten or more. J is TRBJ1-4 and V is TRBV15, with D unresolved. There are 14 residues in the CDR3. Trimming cost V 8 bases and J 5 bases, with 15 bases left between them. The germline V gene encodes CDR1 LNHNV and CDR2 YYDKDF (reference sequence). The CDR3, as DNA: TGTGCCACCTCGGGTACCGTATTCAATGAAAAACTGTTTTTT. It translates to CATSGTVFNEKLFF.

In this sample, this clonotype turned up many times. The chain couples TRBV20-1 to TRBJ2-7, with 7 bases lining up with TRBD1. With V trimmed by 6 bases and J by 0 bases, 5 bases remained unmatched. The CDR3 covers 13 residues. In germline, CDR1 is DFQATT, CDR2 SNEGSKA (reference sequence). In DNA, the CDR3 is TGCAGTGCGAGGGACAGCACCTCCTACGAGCAGTACTTC. Residues: CSARDSTSYEQYF.

About this clonotype: A much bigger clone sits one base away, suggesting this may be a read error. The rearrangement uses TRBV7-6 and TRBJ1-3, with 8 nucleotides matching TRBD1. CDR3 length: 13 residues. Germline-derived CDR1 and CDR2 are SGHVS and FNYEAQ. The CDR3 DNA sequence: TGTGCCAGCGGGCAGGGGGCCGGAAACACCACATATTTT. It yields the protein CASGQGAGNTTYF. The full variable domain, with the rest looked up from reference TRBV7-6 and TRBJ1-3, is GAGVSQSPRYKVTKRGQDVALRCDPISGHVSLYWYRQALGQGPEFLTYFNYEAQQDKSGLPNDRFSAERPEGSISTLTIQRTEQRDSAMYRCASGQGAGNTTYFGEGSWLTVV.

The chain recombines TRBV20-1 with TRBJ2-5; D remains unclear. V was pared by 6 bases and J by 1 base, with 12 bases between. The germline V gene encodes CDR1 DFQATT and CDR2 SNEGSKA (reference sequence). The CDR3 totals 13 residues. The CDR3, as DNA: TGCAGTGCCAACCTGGCAGTCCAAGAGACCCAGTACTTC. This encodes CSANLAVQETQYF.

A note on this clonotype: This may stem from a read error, because a much larger clone lies one nucleotide away. This rearrangement joins TRBV7-9 to TRBJ2-3; D unclear. This CDR3 is 13 amino acids long. V was cut by 9 bases and J by 0 bases, with 10 bases left in between. Germline values: CDR1 SEHNR, CDR2 FQNEAQ (reference sequence). The DNA for the CDR3 is TGTGCCAGTACGCCGAGGAGCACAGATACGCAGTATTTT. This sequence encodes CASTPRSTDTQYF.

The chain combines TRBV19 with TRBJ2-5; unclear D gene. The CDR3 consists of 12 residues. The germline CDR1 and CDR2 sequences are LNHDA and SQIVND (reference sequence). Deletions cut 8 bases from V and 7 bases from J, with 14 bases between. The chain's CDR3 is CASRRPGGTQYF. In DNA form, the CDR3 reads TGTGCCAGTCGCAGGCCCGGCGGGACCCAGTACTTC.

This clonotype turned up a few times. V and J are TRBV4-3 and TRBJ1-2; weak D call: TRBD1 (5 bases). This CDR3 contains 16 residues. Trimming left V 0 bases short and J 2 bases short, with 13 bases between. Germline V gene sequence: CDR1 LGHNA, CDR2 YSLEER. The CDR3 loop is CASSQDPQGPNYGYTF. Here the CDR3 DNA reads TGCGCCAGCAGCCAAGATCCGCAGGGACCCAACTATGGCTACACCTTC.

This clonotype was seen repeatedly, ten times or more. V gene TRBV29-1 combines with J gene TRBJ1-1; a weak D match, TRBD1 (6 bases). The CDR3 totals 15 residues. Germline loops: CDR1 SQVTM, CDR2 ANQGSEA. V was trimmed by 5 bases and J by 3 bases, leaving 19 bases between them. CDR3 residues: CSVPRGGRVDTEAFF. Here the CDR3 DNA reads TGCAGCGTTCCCAGGGGAGGGCGAGTCGACACTGAAGCTTTCTTT.

The chain is built from TRBV29-1 and TRBJ2-5; 8 bases agree with TRBD1. The junction had 7 bases not matched to a gene; V was cut back by 5 bases and J by 5 bases. Germline-derived CDR1 and CDR2 are SQVTM and ANQGSEA. This CDR3 spans 13 amino acids. The DNA of the CDR3 is TGCAGCGTTCTCCCGACAGGGGCTGAGACCCAGTACTTC. Translating it yields CSVLPTGAETQYF. The full variable domain, its missing parts supplied by reference TRBV29-1 and TRBJ2-5, is SAVISQKPSRDICQRGTSLTIQCQVDSQVTMMFWYRQQPGQSLTLIATANQGSEATYESGFVIDKFPISRPNLTFSTLTVSNMSPEDSSIYLCSVLPTGAETQYFGPGTRLLVL.

This clonotype was seen repeatedly, ten times or more. The chain combines TRBV15 with TRBJ2-3; D possibly matches TRBD1 or TRBD2 (5 bases each). The length of the CDR3 is 16 residues. V dropped 3 bases and J dropped 0 bases, with 13 bases sitting between them. The germline CDR1 and CDR2 sequences are LNHNV and YYDKDF (reference sequence). CDR3 bases: TGTGCCACCAGCAGGTCCGGGACCCTTAGCACAGATACGCAGTATTTT. Translating it yields CATSRSGTLSTDTQYF.

The rearrangement links TRBV20-1 to TRBJ2-2; D gene unclear. V lost 0 bases to trimming and J lost 4 bases, with 15 bases between them. The CDR3 has 16 amino acids. Germline V lookup: CDR1 DFQATT, CDR2 SNEGSKA (reference sequence). This CDR3 reads CSARDYSSQSTGELFF. CDR3 nucleotide sequence: TGCAGTGCTAGAGATTATAGCAGCCAGAGCACCGGGGAGCTGTTTTTT.

A note on this clonotype: This clone may be a read error of a much larger clone one base away. V is TRBV11-1 and J is TRBJ2-7; 8 positions match TRBD1. Germline V lookup: CDR1 SGHAT, CDR2 FQDESV (reference sequence). The length of the CDR3 is 17 residues. The V gene end was trimmed by 5 bases and the J gene end by 1 base; junction bases not matched to a gene: 13. CDR3 DNA sequence: TGTGCCAGCAGCGTATATCGGACAGGGATTGGTTCCTACGAGCAGTACTTC. This sequence encodes CASSVYRTGIGSYEQYF. Full variable domain (outside the CDR3, taken from reference TRBV11-1 and TRBJ2-7): EAEVAQSPRYKITEKSQAVAFWCDPISGHATLYWYRQILGQGPELLVQFQDESVVDDSQLPKDRFSAERLKGVDSTLKIQPAELGDSAMYLCASSVYRTGIGSYEQYFGPGTRLTVT.

The genes are TRBV24-1 and TRBJ2-1; possibly TRBD2 for D (5 bases). The CDR3 has 12 amino acids. Trimming pared 5 bases from V and 9 bases from J, leaving 10 bases between. Germline CDR1 reads KGHDR; CDR2 reads SFDVKD. The CDR3 DNA reads TGTGCCACCAGTGGGGAGTATGGTGAGCAGTTCTTC. Translated, it gives CATSGEYGEQFF.

In this sample, this clonotype turned up many times. The CDR3 reads CARVQGAGTEAFF. CDR3 nucleotide sequence: TGTGCCAGAGTACAGGGGGCAGGTACTGAAGCTTTCTTT. V is TRBV2 and J is TRBJ1-1, with 9 bases that match TRBD1. Unmatched junction bases numbered 7, after V lost 9 bases and J lost 5 bases. The CDR3 contains 13 residues. Germline V lookup: CDR1 SNHLY, CDR2 FYNNEI. Full variable domain (outside the CDR3, taken from reference TRBV2 and TRBJ1-1): EPEVTQTPSHQVTQMGQEVILRCVPISNHLYFYWYRQILGQKVEFLVSFYNNEISEKSEIFDDQFSVERPDGSNFTLKIRSTKLEDSAMYFCARVQGAGTEAFFGQGTRLTVV.

The chain is built from TRBV10-3 and TRBJ2-7; 7 bases are shared with TRBD1. The germline CDR1 and CDR2 sequences are ENHRY and SYGVKD. Trimming took 11 bases from V and 0 from J; bases not matched to a gene: 7. The CDR3 has 13 amino acids. The CDR3 spells CAAGTVNSYEQYF. The CDR3 DNA reads TGTGCCGCCGGGACAGTCAACTCCTACGAGCAGTACTTC.